The present T cell receptor beta chain was sequenced within a study of blood T cell repertoires in COVID-19. About the study: The study drew acute and convalescent COVID-19 samples from the United States, Italy and Spain. T cells, B-cell-depleted T cells, or PBMCs provided the cDNA or gDNA that served as material.

The CDR3 sequence is 18 residues long. Trimming at V came to 5 bases and at J to 0 bases, leaving 11 bases not matched to a gene. Germline V CDR1 and CDR2: SEHNR, FQNEAQ (reference sequence). In the study's own analysis: Reference gene primer amplification gave nucleated cell count estimates. TCRdb's table, derived via immunoSEQ multiplex PCR, lists solely in-frame clones and lacks some. V and J calls and clone size are copied from that table; D and trimming were computed from the DNA. The table records roughly 250,000 clones, 88% of them present only once. This chain uses TRBV7-9 with TRBJ2-5; TRBD2 agrees at 11 bases. The sample consisted of peripheral blood. The receptor's source is a middle-aged woman who had recovered from COVID-19. The chain's CDR3 is CASSPSRLAGKYQETQYF. The CDR3 DNA sequence: TGTGCCAGCAGCCCCTCGCGACTAGCGGGGAAATACCAAGAGACCCAGTACTTC.